The entry below gives a single T cell receptor beta chain sequence along with its context. The antigen remains unidentified. No culture or expansion preceded analysis of these blood cells. V shed 0 bases and J shed 0 bases, with 9 bases lying between them. The CDR3 covers 15 residues. The V gene's germline CDR1 is SGHAT and CDR2 FQNNGV. Blood libraries mostly used 450 to 550 ng genomic DNA, six replicates each. Clones were sequenced by immunoSEQ multiplex PCR, and TCRdb holds only the in-frame ones, with some missing. The repertoire holds about 16,000 clones, with less than 80% as singletons. This specimen comes from a study of neoadjuvant anti-PD-1 for oral cavity cancer. Notes on the study in general: Each response group had just a few patients in TCR analyses. Treg/Th17 ratio rose with pretreatment blood and fell with post-treatment tumor TCRbeta clonality.

This TCR was sampled from a person between 40 and 85 years old with oral cavity squamous cell carcinoma. This chain joins TRBV11-2 and TRBJ2-7; unclear D gene. The sequenced sample was PBMCs, obtained before nivolumab (anti-PD-1) treatment. CDR3 amino acids: CASSLDIFSSYEQYF. The CDR3 DNA reads as TGTGCCAGCAGCTTAGACATCTTCAGCTCCTACGAGCAGTACTTC.